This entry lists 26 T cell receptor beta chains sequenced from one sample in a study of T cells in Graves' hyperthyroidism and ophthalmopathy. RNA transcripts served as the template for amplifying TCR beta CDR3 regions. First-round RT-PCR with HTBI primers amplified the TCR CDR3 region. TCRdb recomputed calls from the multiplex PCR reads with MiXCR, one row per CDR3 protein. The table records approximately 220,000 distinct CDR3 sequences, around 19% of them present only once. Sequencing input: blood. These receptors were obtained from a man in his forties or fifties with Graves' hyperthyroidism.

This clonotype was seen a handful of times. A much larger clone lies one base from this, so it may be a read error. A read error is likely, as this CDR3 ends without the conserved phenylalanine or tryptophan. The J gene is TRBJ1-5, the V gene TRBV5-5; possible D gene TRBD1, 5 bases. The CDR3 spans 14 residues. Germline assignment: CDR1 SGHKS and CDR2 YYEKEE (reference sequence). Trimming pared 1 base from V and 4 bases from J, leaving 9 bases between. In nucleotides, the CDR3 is TGTGCCAGCAGCTTGTGGGAGGGGAATCAGCCCCAGCATCTT. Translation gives CASSLWEGNQPQHL.

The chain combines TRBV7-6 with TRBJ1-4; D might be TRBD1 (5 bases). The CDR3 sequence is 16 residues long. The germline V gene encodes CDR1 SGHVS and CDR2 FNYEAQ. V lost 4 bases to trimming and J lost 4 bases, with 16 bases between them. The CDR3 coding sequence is TGTGCCAGCAGCTCAGCCACCTGGGGGAATAATGAAAAACTGTTTTTT. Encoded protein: CASSSATWGNNEKLFF.

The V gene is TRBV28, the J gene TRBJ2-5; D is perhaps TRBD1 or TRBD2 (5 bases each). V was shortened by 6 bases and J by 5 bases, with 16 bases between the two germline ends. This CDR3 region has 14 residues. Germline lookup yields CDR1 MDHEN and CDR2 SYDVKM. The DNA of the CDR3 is TGTGCCAGCAGATCCCCCGGGGCCAGGGAGACCCAGTACTTC. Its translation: CASRSPGARETQYF.

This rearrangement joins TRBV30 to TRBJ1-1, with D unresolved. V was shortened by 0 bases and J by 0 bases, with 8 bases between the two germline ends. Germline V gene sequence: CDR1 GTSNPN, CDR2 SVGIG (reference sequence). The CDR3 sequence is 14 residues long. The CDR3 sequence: CAWSVWAMNTEAFF. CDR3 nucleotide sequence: TGTGCCTGGAGTGTTTGGGCAATGAACACTGAAGCTTTCTTT.

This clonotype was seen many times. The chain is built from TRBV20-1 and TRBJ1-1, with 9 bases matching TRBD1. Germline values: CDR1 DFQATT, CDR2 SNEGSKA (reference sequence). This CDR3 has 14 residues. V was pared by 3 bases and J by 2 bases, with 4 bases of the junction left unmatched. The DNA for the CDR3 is TGCAGTGCTAGCGACAGGGGGGCAAACACTGAAGCTTTCTTT. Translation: CSASDRGANTEAFF.

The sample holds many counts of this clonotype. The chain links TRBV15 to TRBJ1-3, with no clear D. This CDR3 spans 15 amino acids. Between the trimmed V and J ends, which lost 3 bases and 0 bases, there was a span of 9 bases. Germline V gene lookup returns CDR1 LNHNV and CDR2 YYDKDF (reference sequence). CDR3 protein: CATSSRYRSGNTIYF. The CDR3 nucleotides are TGTGCCACCAGCAGCAGATATCGCTCTGGAAACACCATATATTTT.

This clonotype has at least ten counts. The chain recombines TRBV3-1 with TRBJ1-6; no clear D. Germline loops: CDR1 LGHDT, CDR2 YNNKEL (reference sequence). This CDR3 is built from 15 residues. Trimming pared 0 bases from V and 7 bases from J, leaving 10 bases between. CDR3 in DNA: TGTGCCAGCAGCCAAGATTTCCGTTGGAATTCACCCCTCCACTTT. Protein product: CASSQDFRWNSPLHF.

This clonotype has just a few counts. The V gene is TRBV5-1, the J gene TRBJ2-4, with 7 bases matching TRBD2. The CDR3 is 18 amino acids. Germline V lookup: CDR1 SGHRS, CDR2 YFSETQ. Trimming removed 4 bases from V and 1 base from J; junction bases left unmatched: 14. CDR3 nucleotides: TGCGCCAGCAGCGTATACTATCGTGGGGGGGGTGCCAAAAACATTCAGTACTTC. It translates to CASSVYYRGGGAKNIQYF.

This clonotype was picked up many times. CDR3 DNA: TGTGCCAGCTCACCAGGTAGTAGCGGTAACAATGAGCAGTTCTTC. Translated, it gives CASSPGSSGNNEQFF. This chain uses TRBV18 with TRBJ2-1; the D gene is possibly TRBD2 (6 bases). Trimming left V 2 bases short and J 5 bases short, with 13 bases between. In germline, CDR1 is KGHSH, CDR2 LQKENI. The CDR3 extends over 15 amino acids.

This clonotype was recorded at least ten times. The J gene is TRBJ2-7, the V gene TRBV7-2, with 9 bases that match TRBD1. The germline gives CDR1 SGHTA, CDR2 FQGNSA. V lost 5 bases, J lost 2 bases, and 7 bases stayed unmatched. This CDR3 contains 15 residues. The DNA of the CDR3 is TGTGCCAGCAGCCTTCGGACAGGGGTAGCCTACGAGCAGTACTTC. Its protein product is CASSLRTGVAYEQYF.

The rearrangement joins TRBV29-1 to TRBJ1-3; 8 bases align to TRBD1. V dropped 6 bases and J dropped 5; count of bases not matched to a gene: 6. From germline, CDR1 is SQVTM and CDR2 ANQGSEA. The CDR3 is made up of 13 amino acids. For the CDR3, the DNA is TGCAGCGTGGGACAGGAATATAGAAACACCATATATTTT. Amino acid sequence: CSVGQEYRNTIYF.

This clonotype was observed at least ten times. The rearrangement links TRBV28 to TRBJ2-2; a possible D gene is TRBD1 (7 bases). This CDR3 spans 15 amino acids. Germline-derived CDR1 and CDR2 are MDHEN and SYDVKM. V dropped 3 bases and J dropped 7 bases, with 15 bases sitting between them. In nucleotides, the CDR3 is TGTGCCAGCAGTTTGCTGGCAGGGGGGCTCGGGGAGCTGTTTTTT. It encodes CASSLLAGGLGELFF. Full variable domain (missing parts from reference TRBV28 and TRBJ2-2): DVKVTQSSRYLVKRTGEKVFLECVQDMDHENMFWYRQDPGLGLRLIYFSYDVKMKEKGDIPEGYSVSREKKERFSLILESASTNQTSMYLCASSLLAGGLGELFFGEGSRLTVL.

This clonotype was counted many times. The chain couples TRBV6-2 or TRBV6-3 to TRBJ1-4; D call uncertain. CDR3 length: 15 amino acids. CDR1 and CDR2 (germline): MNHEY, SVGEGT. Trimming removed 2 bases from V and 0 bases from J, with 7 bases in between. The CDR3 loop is CASSYVGATNEKLFF. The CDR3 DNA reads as TGTGCCAGCAGTTACGTCGGCGCAACTAATGAAAAACTGTTTTTT.

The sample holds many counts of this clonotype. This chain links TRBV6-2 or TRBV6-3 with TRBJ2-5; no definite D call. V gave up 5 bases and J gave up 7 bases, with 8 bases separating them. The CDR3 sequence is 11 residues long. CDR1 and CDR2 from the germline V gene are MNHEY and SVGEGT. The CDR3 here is CASSNTRTQYF. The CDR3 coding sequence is TGTGCCAGCAGTAACACGCGGACCCAGTACTTC.

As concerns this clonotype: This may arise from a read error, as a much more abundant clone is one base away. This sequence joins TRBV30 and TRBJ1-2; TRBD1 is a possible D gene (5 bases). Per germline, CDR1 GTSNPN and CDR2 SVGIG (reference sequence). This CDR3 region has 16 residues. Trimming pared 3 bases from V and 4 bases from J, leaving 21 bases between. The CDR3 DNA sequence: TGTGCCTGGAGAGGGGTCAGGGTGTCTTTCAGCTATGGCTACACCTTC. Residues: CAWRGVRVSFSYGYTF.

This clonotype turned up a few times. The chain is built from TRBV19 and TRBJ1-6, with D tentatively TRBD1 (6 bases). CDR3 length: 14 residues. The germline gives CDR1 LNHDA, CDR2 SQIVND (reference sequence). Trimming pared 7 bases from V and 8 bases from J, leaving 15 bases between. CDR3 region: CASKLDRMDSPLHF. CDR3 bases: TGTGCCAGTAAACTAGACAGGATGGATTCACCCCTCCACTTT.

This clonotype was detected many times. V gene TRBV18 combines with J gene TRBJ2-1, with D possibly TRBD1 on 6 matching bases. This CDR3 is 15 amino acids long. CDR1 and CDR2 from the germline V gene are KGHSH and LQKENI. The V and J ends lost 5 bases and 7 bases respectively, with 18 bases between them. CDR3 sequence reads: CASSTRQETTNEQFF. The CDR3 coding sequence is TGTGCCAGCTCAACACGACAGGAGACAACTAATGAGCAGTTCTTC.

The CDR3 coding sequence is TGCAGCGTTGAGGCTGAAAAACTGTTTTTT. Translating it yields CSVEAEKLFF. This chain connects TRBV29-1 to TRBJ1-4; D call uncertain. V lost 3 bases and J lost 7, with 3 bases in between. Germline-derived CDR1 and CDR2 are SQVTM and ANQGSEA. This CDR3 is 10 amino acids long.

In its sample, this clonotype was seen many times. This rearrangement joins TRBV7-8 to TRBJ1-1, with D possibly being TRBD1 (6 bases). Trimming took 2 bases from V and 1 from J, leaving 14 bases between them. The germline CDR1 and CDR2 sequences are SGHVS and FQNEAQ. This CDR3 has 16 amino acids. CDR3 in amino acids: CASSLLGRQANTEAFF. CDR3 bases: TGTGCCAGCAGCTTACTGGGGAGACAGGCGAACACTGAAGCTTTCTTT.

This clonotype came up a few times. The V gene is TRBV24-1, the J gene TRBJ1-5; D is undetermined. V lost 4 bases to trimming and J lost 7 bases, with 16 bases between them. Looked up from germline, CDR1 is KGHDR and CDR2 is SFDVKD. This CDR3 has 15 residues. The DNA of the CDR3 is TGTGCCACCAGTGAGGGTCGGGGTGTTGACCAGCCCCAGCATTTT. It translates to CATSEGRGVDQPQHF.

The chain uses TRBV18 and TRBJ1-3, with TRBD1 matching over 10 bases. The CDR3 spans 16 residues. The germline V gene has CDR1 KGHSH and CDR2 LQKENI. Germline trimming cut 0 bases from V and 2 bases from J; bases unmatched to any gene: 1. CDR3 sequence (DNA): TGTGCCAGCTCACCACCGGGACAGGGGACTGGAAACACCATATATTTT. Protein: CASSPPGQGTGNTIYF.

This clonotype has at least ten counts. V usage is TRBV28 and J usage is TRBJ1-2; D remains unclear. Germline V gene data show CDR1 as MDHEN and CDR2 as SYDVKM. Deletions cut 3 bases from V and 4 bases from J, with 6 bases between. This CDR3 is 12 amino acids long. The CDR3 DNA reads TGTGCCAGCAGTTTGAGACTCTATGGCTACACCTTC. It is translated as CASSLRLYGYTF.

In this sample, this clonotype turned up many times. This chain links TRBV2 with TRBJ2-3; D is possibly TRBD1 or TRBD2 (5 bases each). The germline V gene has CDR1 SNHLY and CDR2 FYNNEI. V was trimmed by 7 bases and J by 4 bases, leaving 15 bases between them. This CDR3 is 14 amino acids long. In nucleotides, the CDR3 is TGTGCCAGCACCGAGGGTTGGGGCGCAGATACGCAGTATTTT. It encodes CASTEGWGADTQYF.

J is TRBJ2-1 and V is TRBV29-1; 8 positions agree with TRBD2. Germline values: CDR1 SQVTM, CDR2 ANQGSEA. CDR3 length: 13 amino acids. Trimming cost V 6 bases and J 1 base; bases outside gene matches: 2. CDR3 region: CSVSGGSYNEQFF. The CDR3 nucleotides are TGCAGCGTGAGCGGGGGTTCCTACAATGAGCAGTTCTTC.

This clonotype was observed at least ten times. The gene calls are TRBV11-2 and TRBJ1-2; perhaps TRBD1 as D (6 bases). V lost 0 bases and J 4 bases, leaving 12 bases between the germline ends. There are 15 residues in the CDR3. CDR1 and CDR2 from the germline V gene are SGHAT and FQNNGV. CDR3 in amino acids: CASSLDYGGAYGYTF. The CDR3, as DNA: TGTGCCAGCAGCTTAGACTATGGGGGGGCCTATGGCTACACCTTC. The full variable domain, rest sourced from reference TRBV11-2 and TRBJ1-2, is EAGVAQSPRYKIIEKRQSVAFWCNPISGHATLYWYQQILGQGPKLLIQFQNNGVVDDSQLPKDRFSAERLKGVDSTLKIQPAKLEDSAVYLCASSLDYGGAYGYTFGSGTRLTVV.

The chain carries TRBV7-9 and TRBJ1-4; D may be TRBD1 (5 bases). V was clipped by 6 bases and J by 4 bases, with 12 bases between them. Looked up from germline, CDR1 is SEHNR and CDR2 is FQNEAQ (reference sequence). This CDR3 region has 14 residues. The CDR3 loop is CASSMGRDNEKLFF. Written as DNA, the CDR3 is TGTGCCAGCAGTATGGGCAGGGATAATGAAAAACTGTTTTTT.